The rows below give T cell receptor beta chains drawn from one sample of a study of control samples from healthy donors and cancer patients. Measured with immunoSEQ multiplex PCR; TCRdb has only the in-frame clones, and not every one. The sample carries about 130,000 clones, 80% to 95% recorded once. Sequencing input: blood. The receptors originated from a young man in good health. The CDR3 runs from the conserved cysteine through the conserved F or W. The D gene is left open where the match is weak. Only some rows state a clone size, as once, few, many or a class for expanded clones.

15	-	TRBV4-1	TRBJ1-2	-	TGCGCCAGCAGCCAAGCGGTAAGGGGGGTCTATGGCTACACCTTC	CASSQAVRGVYGYTF
14	-	TRBV6-1	TRBJ1-5	-	TGTGCCAGCAGTGAATTGGGGGAATTCCAGCCCCAGCATTTT	CASSELGEFQPQHF
15	-	TRBV3-1/TRBV3-2	TRBJ1-5	-	TGTGCCAGCAGCCAAGGTAGACAGGTCAGTCAGCCCCAGCATTTT	CASSQGRQVSQPQHF
11	-	TRBV6-5	TRBJ2-7	TRBD2	TGTGCCAGCACGGGAGGGCGCGAGCAGTACTTC	CASTGGREQYF
12	-	TRBV13	TRBJ2-1	-	TGTGCCAGCAGCTTAGGTAGCCCCAGGCAGTTCTTC	CASSLGSPRQFF
16	-	TRBV2	TRBJ1-4	-	TGTGCCAGCAGCTTAGACAGCCTCCAAACTAATGAAAAACTGTTTTTT	CASSLDSLQTNEKLFF
17	-	TRBV2	TRBJ2-7	TRBD1	TGTGCCAGCAGTGTTTCCGGGACAGGGGGCGACCGGTACGAGCAGTACTTC	CASSVSGTGGDRYEQYF
16	-	TRBV25-1	TRBJ1-3	-	TGTGCCAGCAGTGACTTCCTCGACAGCTCTGGAAACACCATATATTTT	CASSDFLDSSGNTIYF
15	few	TRBV14	TRBJ2-7	TRBD2	TGTGCCAGCAGCCATACTAGCGGGGCTAAATACGAGCAGTACTTC	CASSHTSGAKYEQYF
11	-	TRBV3-1/TRBV3-2	TRBJ1-2	-	TGTGCCAGCAGCCGATCATTTGGCTACACCTTC	CASSRSFGYTF
16	once	TRBV9	TRBJ1-2	TRBD1	TGTGCCAGCAGCGCTAACCCGGGACAGGGGGCAGGGGGCTACACCTTC	CASSANPGQGAGGYTF
14	-	TRBV20-1	TRBJ1-1	-	TGCAGTGCTAGTAACCCCCGGGGGAGCACTGAAGCTTTCTTT	CSASNPRGSTEAFF
15	-	TRBV9	TRBJ1-2	-	TGTGCCAGCAGCGTAACCGTAGGGCAGCTCTATGGCTACACCTTC	CASSVTVGQLYGYTF
15	-	TRBV15	TRBJ1-4	TRBD1	TGTGCCACCAGCAGAGAGACAGGGGGAGTGGAAAAACTGTTTTTT	CATSRETGGVEKLFF
13	-	TRBV12-3/TRBV12-4	TRBJ2-6	-	TGTGCCAGCAGCCCTAGCAGGGCCAACGTCCTGACTTTC	CASSPSRANVLTF
13	-	TRBV3-1/TRBV3-2	TRBJ1-1	-	TGTGCCAGCAGCCAAGATGGAGACACTGAAGCTTTCTTT	CASSQDGDTEAFF
15	-	TRBV5-5	TRBJ1-1	-	TGTGCCAGCAGCTTGACAGGGTGGGGGTACACTGAAGCTTTCTTT	CASSLTGWGYTEAFF
13	-	TRBV12-3/TRBV12-4	TRBJ2-7	-	TGTGCCAGCAGTCGGACAGTCGCGGGTGAGCAGTACTTC	CASSRTVAGEQYF
14	-	TRBV24-1	TRBJ1-5	-	TGTGCCACCAGTGACTCAGGTAGCAATCAGCCCCAGCATTTT	CATSDSGSNQPQHF
17	-	TRBV18	TRBJ2-3	-	TGTGCCAGCTCACCCCTTGCGGGGGCGCCTCCCACAGATACGCAGTATTTT	CASSPLAGAPPTDTQYF
18	-	TRBV29-1	TRBJ2-7	TRBD2	TGCAGCGCCGAGGTGCTAGCGGGGGGATTCCCACCCTCTACCGAGCAGTACTTC	CSAEVLAGGFPPSTEQYF
13	-	TRBV7-9	TRBJ2-1	-	TGTGCCAGCAGCTTTTCCAGGGGCCATGAGCAGTTCTTC	CASSFSRGHEQFF
14	-	TRBV6-5	TRBJ1-3	-	TGTGCCAGCAGTTACGACAGGAACACAAACACCATATATTTT	CASSYDRNTNTIYF